These 12 T cell receptor beta chains were sequenced from one sample in a study of T cell responses to AZD1222 COVID-19 vaccine. Sequencing used immunoSEQ multiplex PCR; TCRdb keeps in-frame clones, though not all of them. This repertoire shows more than 95,000 clones, approximately 93% found once; its top ten account for 5%. The sequencing used peripheral blood, collected on day 0 of AZD1222 vaccination. These receptors were obtained from an adult in good health.

In DNA, the CDR3 is TGTGCCAGCAGTACCACAGGGGCTAACTATGGCTACACCTTC. Translation gives CASSTTGANYGYTF. The chain is built from TRBV25-1 and TRBJ1-2, with 7 nucleotides matching TRBD1. Germline loops: CDR1 MGHDK, CDR2 SYGVNS. The CDR3 loop spans 14 amino acids. With V trimmed by 5 bases and J by 0 bases, 3 bases remained unmatched.

The chain has TRBV2 and TRBJ1-6; D ambiguous. The germline V and J ends were trimmed by 7 bases and 7 bases, with 14 bases remaining between them. This CDR3 spans 14 amino acids. The germline V gene encodes CDR1 SNHLY and CDR2 FYNNEI. This CDR3 is CASTRLPGNSPLHF. CDR3 sequence (DNA): TGTGCCAGCACCAGACTCCCCGGAAATTCACCCCTCCACTTT.

This clone appeared a single time. The V and J genes are TRBV29-1 and TRBJ2-1; a weak D match, TRBD2 (5 bases). The CDR3 contains 12 residues. Deletions cut 3 bases from V and 8 bases from J, with 11 bases between. CDR1 and CDR2 (germline): SQVTM, ANQGSEA. The CDR3 region is CSVDSLGYEQFF. Here the CDR3 DNA reads TGCAGCGTTGATTCACTAGGTTATGAGCAGTTCTTC.

CDR3 sequence (DNA): TGTGCCAGTAGTACCGGGACTAGCGGGATGAGGGAGACCCAGTACTTC. It specifies CASSTGTSGMRETQYF. This rearrangement joins TRBV19 to TRBJ2-5; 13 bases map to TRBD2. V gave up 4 bases and J gave up 5 bases; unmatched junction bases: 7. Looked up from germline, CDR1 is LNHDA and CDR2 is SQIVND (reference sequence). This CDR3 spans 16 amino acids. The whole variable domain, filled in from reference TRBV19 and TRBJ2-5, reads DGGITQSPKYLFRKEGQNVTLSCEQNLNHDAMYWYRQDPGQGLRLIYYSQIVNDFQKGDIAEGYSVSREKKESFPLTVTSAQKNPTAFYLCASSTGTSGMRETQYFGPGTRLLVL.

Worth noting for this clone: The sample holds other DNA sequences that translate to the same CDR3. This rearrangement joins TRBV19 to TRBJ1-1; 8 nucleotides agree with TRBD1. This CDR3 is built from 14 residues. V dropped 5 bases and J dropped 5; count of bases not matched to a gene: 7. Germline V gene lookup returns CDR1 LNHDA and CDR2 SQIVND (reference sequence). CDR3 in amino acids: CASSVGQGGTEAFF. CDR3 nucleotides: TGTGCCAGTAGTGTCGGACAGGGAGGAACTGAAGCTTTCTTT.

This chain links TRBV28 with TRBJ1-1, with D maybe TRBD1 (5 bases). The CDR3 loop spans 12 amino acids. Germline V gives CDR1 MDHEN, CDR2 SYDVKM. The ends were cut back, 6 bases at V and 5 bases at J, with 10 bases in the middle. CDR3 in DNA: TGTGCCAGCAGCTCAGGGCGGACTGAAGCTTTCTTT. This translates into CASSSGRTEAFF. Based on the CDR3 plus reference TRBV28 and TRBJ1-1, the full variable domain is DVKVTQSSRYLVKRTGEKVFLECVQDMDHENMFWYRQDPGLGLRLIYFSYDVKMKEKGDIPEGYSVSREKKERFSLILESASTNQTSMYLCASSSGRTEAFFGQGTRLTVV.

The CDR3 protein is CASSLDGGSNQPQHF. The DNA of the CDR3 is TGCGCCAGCAGCTTGGATGGGGGTAGCAATCAGCCCCAGCATTTT. The gene calls are TRBV5-1 and TRBJ1-5; maybe TRBD1 (5 bases). The CDR3 covers 15 residues. The germline V gene encodes CDR1 SGHRS and CDR2 YFSETQ. V was trimmed by 0 bases and J by 0 bases, leaving 7 bases between them.

The chain uses TRBV6-4 and TRBJ2-1; D remains unclear. CDR3 length: 15 amino acids. Germline-derived CDR1 and CDR2 are MRHNA and SNTAGT. Trimming left V 5 bases short and J 0 bases short, with 11 bases between. The CDR3 sequence: CASSLTPSSYNEQFF. CDR3 DNA: TGTGCCAGCAGTTTAACACCTAGCTCCTACAATGAGCAGTTCTTC.

V and J are TRBV11-2 and TRBJ1-2, with 8 bases lining up with TRBD1. Looked up from germline, CDR1 is SGHAT and CDR2 is FQNNGV. The CDR3 has 14 amino acids. Trimming at V came to 3 bases and at J to 3 bases, leaving 3 bases not matched to a gene. The CDR3 is CASSFTGGDYGYTF. CDR3 DNA: TGTGCCAGCAGCTTCACAGGGGGGGACTATGGCTACACCTTC. The full variable domain, rest sourced from reference TRBV11-2 and TRBJ1-2, is EAGVAQSPRYKIIEKRQSVAFWCNPISGHATLYWYQQILGQGPKLLIQFQNNGVVDDSQLPKDRFSAERLKGVDSTLKIQPAKLEDSAVYLCASSFTGGDYGYTFGSGTRLTVV.

The chain links TRBV29-1 to TRBJ1-5; the D gene is possibly TRBD1 (6 bases). Trimming left V 5 bases short and J 0 bases short, with 14 bases between. Germline CDR1 and CDR2: SQVTM and ANQGSEA. This CDR3 spans 15 amino acids. CDR3 in DNA: TGCAGCGTTTCGGACAGTGCGAATAGCAATCAGCCCCAGCATTTT. Protein sequence: CSVSDSANSNQPQHF. Using reference TRBV29-1 and TRBJ1-5 for the parts outside the CDR3, the full variable domain is SAVISQKPSRDICQRGTSLTIQCQVDSQVTMMFWYRQQPGQSLTLIATANQGSEATYESGFVIDKFPISRPNLTFSTLTVSNMSPEDSSIYLCSVSDSANSNQPQHFGDGTRLSIL.

The chain joins TRBV4-1 to TRBJ2-2, with D unresolved. Trimming cost V 2 bases and J 6 bases, with 10 bases left between them. The CDR3 is made up of 14 amino acids. The germline V gene encodes CDR1 MGHRA and CDR2 YSYEKL. The CDR3 coding sequence is TGCGCCAGCAGCCAATTTGGGCCAGCCGGGGAGCTGTTTTTT. Translation: CASSQFGPAGELFF.

This chain uses TRBV2 with TRBJ2-1; 9 nucleotides line up with TRBD2. Germline-derived CDR1 and CDR2 are SNHLY and FYNNEI. CDR3 length: 14 amino acids. V trimming: 6 bases; J trimming: 3 bases; junction bases outside the gene matches: 3. The CDR3 region has the DNA TGTGCCAGCAGGGCTAGCGGGGACTACAATGAGCAGTTCTTC. It encodes CASRASGDYNEQFF.